These T cell receptor beta chains were read from a single sample in a study of neurological immune-mediated disorders. TCRdb ran MiXCR on the 5' RACE reads and lists one entry per CDR3 protein. The sample shows about 90,000 distinct CDR3 sequences, approximately 13% of them seen only once. The source material was PBMCs. The source of these receptors is a female donor with HTLV-1-associated myelopathy (HAM/TSP). Both conserved end residues are part of each CDR3. D genes are given only for firm matches. Clone sizes are given selectively: once, few, many, or a class where the clone is expanded.

TRBJ1-1 - many TRBV10-3 TGTGCCATCAGTGGTAGGCAGATGAACACTGAAGCTTTCTTT CAISGRQMNTEAFF
TRBJ1-5 - many TRBV21-1 TGTGCCAGCAACAATCCAGGGCATGGGAGCAATCAGCCCCAGCATTTT CASNNPGHGSNQPQHF
TRBJ2-1 TRBD2 many TRBV7-9 TGTGCCAGCAGCCCCGTACTAGCGGGGGTCGATGAGCAGTTCTTC CASSPVLAGVDEQFF
TRBJ2-3 TRBD2 many TRBV9 TGTGCCAGCAGCTCTTCCGGACTAGCGGGGGGGCCCCGCACAGATACGCAGTATTTT CASSSSGLAGGPRTDTQYF
TRBJ2-1 TRBD2 - TRBV7-2 TGTGCCAGCAGCTTAGCATCAGCGGGGGGCTACAATGAGCAGTTCTTC CASSLASAGGYNEQFF
TRBJ1-5 - medium-sized TRBV7-9 TGTGCCAGCAACCCATCGAACCAAAGGGGGGGCAATCAGCCCCAGCATTTT CASNPSNQRGGNQPQHF
TRBJ1-5 - many TRBV28 TGTGCCAGCAGCCCCGACAGCAATCAGCCCCAGCATTTT CASSPDSNQPQHF
TRBJ2-2 - many TRBV3-1 TGTGCCAGCAGCCAGCGCGGGGAGCTGTTTTTT CASSQRGELFF
TRBJ2-7 TRBD2 many TRBV27 TGTGCCAGCAGATCAAACTCCCTCGGGGGGTACGAGCAGTACTTC CASRSNSLGGYEQYF
TRBJ2-2 - few TRBV20-1 TGCAGTGCGAGACTCCCTCAGTACGGGGAGCTGTTTTTT CSARLPQYGELFF
TRBJ2-1 - - TRBV11-2 TGTGACAGCAGAAGAGGTCGGCGATTGGAGGTACAGGGTAACAATGAGCAGTTCTTC CDSRRGRRLEVQGNNEQFF
TRBJ2-2 - many TRBV7-2 TGTGCCAGCAGCTTAGATAGCGCGGCCGGGGAGCTGTTTTTT CASSLDSAAGELFF
TRBJ2-7 - many TRBV5-1 TGCGCCAGCAGCTTGGGGCAGGGAGCGGTCTTCGGAGAAGAGCAGTACTTC CASSLGQGAVFGEEQYF
TRBJ2-1 TRBD1 many TRBV2 TGTGCCAGCAGTGTAGGACAGGGTCCCTACAATGAGCAGTTCTTC CASSVGQGPYNEQFF
TRBJ1-1 - - TRBV5-1 TGCGCCAGCAGCTTGGTCCAGGGGCGGGAAGCTTTCTTT CASSLVQGREAFF
TRBJ2-5 - many TRBV29-1 TGCAGCGTGAGGCGAGAGACCCAGTACTTC CSVRRETQYF
TRBJ2-3 - - TRBV4-2 TGTGCCAGCAGCCAAACTAGAGCGTATACGCAGTATTTT CASSQTRAYTQYF
TRBJ2-3 TRBD2 - TRBV18 TGTGCCAGCTCACCACTGACGGACCCCGGGGGGATTGGATCGCAGTATTTT CASSPLTDPGGIGSQYF
TRBJ2-7 - many TRBV5-1 TGCGCCAGCAGCAGGGACGGGGGTGGCTACGAGCAGTACTTC CASSRDGGGYEQYF
TRBJ1-2 - many TRBV6-5 TGTGCCAGCAGCTTTGGACAGTCTAACTATGGCTACACCTTC CASSFGQSNYGYTF
TRBJ2-5 TRBD2 many TRBV5-1 TGCGCCAGCAGCTTCACTAGCGGCCAAGAGACCCAGTACTTC CASSFTSGQETQYF
TRBJ1-2 TRBD1 many TRBV6-5 TGTGCCAGCAGTTACCGGCAGGGGGAGGGTGGCTACACCTTC CASSYRQGEGGYTF
TRBJ2-1 TRBD1 - TRBV19 TGTGCCAGAAGTCTCCGGGGGCCGGGACAGGGAATGGACAAAGAGCAGTTCTTC CARSLRGPGQGMDKEQFF
TRBJ2-7 - many TRBV20-1 TGCAGTGCTAGTAGACCGGCCCCCTACGAGCAGTACTTC CSASRPAPYEQYF
TRBJ2-2 - - TRBV6-1 TGTGCCAGCTACTCCGGGGAGCTGTTTTTT CASYSGELFF